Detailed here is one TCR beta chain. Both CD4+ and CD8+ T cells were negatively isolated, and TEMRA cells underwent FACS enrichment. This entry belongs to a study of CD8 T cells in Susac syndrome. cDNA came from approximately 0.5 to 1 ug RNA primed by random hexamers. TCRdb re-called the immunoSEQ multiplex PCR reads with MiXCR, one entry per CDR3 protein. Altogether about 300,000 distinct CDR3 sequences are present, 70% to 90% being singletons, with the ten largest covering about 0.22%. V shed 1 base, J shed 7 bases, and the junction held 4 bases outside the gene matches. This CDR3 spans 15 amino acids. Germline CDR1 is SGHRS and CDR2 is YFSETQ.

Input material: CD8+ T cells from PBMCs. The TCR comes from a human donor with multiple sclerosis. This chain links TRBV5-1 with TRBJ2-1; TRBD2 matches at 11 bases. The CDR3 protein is CASSLRLAGTNEQFF. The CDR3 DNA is TGCGCCAGCAGCTTGCGACTAGCGGGGACTAATGAGCAGTTCTTC.